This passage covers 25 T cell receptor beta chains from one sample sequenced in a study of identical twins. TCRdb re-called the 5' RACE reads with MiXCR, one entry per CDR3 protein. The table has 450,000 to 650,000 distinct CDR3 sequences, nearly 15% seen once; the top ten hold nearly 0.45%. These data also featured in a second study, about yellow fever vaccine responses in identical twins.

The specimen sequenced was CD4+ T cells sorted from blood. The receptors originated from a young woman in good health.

DNA of the CDR3: TGTGCCACCAGCAGAGATCCCATCACAGATACGCAGTATTTT. It encodes CATSRDPITDTQYF. This chain links TRBV15 with TRBJ2-3, with D unresolved. Germline CDR1 and CDR2: LNHNV and YYDKDF (reference sequence). The V end was cut by 0 bases, the J end by 2 bases, with 6 bases between. The CDR3 contains 14 residues.

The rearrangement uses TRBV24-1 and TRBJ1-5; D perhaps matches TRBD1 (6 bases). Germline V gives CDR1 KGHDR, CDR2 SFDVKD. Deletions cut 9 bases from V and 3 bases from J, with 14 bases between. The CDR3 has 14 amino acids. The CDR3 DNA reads TGTGCCACCGAGGGGGAAGGTTTCAATCAGCCCCAGCATTTT. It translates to CATEGEGFNQPQHF.

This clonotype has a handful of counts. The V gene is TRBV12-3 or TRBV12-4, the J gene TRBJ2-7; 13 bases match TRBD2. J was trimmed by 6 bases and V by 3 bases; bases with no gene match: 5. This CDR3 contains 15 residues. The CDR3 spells CASSLGLAGSSEQYV. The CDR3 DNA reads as TGTGCCAGCAGTTTGGGACTAGCGGGGAGCTCCGAGCAGTACGTC.

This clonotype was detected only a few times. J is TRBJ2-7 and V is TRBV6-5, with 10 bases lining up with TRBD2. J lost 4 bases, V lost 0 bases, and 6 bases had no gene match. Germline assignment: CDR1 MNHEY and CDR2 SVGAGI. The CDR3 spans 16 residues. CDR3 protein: CASSYSPSGSGYEQYF. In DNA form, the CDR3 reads TGTGCCAGCAGTTACTCGCCTAGCGGGAGTGGTTACGAGCAGTACTTC.

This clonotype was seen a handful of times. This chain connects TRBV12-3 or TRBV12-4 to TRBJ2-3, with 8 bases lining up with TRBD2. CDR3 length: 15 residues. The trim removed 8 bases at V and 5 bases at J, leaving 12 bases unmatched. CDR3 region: CASREGGAFGDTQYF. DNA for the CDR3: TGTGCCAGCCGGGAGGGGGGGGCCTTTGGAGATACGCAGTATTTT.

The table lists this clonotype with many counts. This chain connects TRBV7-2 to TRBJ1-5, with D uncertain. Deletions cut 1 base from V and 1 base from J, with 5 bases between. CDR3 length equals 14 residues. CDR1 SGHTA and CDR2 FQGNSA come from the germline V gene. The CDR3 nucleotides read TGTGCCAGCAGCTTAGTGGGCAGCAATCAGCCCCAGCATTTT. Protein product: CASSLVGSNQPQHF.

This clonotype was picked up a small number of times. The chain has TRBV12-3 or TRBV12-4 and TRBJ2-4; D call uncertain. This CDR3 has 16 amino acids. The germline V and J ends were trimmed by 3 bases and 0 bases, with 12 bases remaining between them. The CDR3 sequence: CASSFLRILAKNIQYF. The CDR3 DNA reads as TGTGCCAGCAGTTTTTTGCGGATACTAGCCAAAAACATTCAGTACTTC.

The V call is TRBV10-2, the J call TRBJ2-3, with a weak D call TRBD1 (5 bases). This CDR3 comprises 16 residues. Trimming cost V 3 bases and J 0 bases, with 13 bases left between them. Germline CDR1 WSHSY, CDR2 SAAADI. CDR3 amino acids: CASSDRGGMSTDTQYF. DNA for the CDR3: TGCGCCAGCAGTGATAGGGGTGGCATGAGCACAGATACGCAGTATTTT.

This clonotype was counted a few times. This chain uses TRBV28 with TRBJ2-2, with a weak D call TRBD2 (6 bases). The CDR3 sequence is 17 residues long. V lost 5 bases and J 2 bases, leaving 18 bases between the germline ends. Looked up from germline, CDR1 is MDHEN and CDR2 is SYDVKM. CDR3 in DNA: TGTGCCAGCAGTCGGGCGCGGGGTTCCCCCAACACCGGGGAGCTGTTTTTT. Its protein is CASSRARGSPNTGELFF. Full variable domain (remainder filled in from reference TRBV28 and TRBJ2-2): DVKVTQSSRYLVKRTGEKVFLECVQDMDHENMFWYRQDPGLGLRLIYFSYDVKMKEKGDIPEGYSVSREKKERFSLILESASTNQTSMYLCASSRARGSPNTGELFFGEGSRLTVL.

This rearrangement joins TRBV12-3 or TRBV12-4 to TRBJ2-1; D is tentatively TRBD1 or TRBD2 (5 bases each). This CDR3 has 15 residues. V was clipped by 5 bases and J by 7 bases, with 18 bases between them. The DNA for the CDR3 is TGTGCCAGCAGTCTCCCCGGGACCTTTGTGAATGAGCAGTTCTTC. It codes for CASSLPGTFVNEQFF.

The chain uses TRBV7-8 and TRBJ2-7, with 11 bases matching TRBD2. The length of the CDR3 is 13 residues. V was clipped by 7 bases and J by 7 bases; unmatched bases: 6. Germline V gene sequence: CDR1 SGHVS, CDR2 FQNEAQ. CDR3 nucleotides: TGTGCCAGCACCCCACTAGCGGGAGCGGAGCAGTACTTC. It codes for CASTPLAGAEQYF. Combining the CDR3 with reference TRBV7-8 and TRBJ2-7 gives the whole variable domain GAGVSQSPRYKVAKRGQDVALRCDPISGHVSLFWYQQALGQGPEFLTYFQNEAQLDKSGLPSDRFFAERPEGSVSTLKIQRTQQEDSAVYLCASTPLAGAEQYFGPGTRLTVT.

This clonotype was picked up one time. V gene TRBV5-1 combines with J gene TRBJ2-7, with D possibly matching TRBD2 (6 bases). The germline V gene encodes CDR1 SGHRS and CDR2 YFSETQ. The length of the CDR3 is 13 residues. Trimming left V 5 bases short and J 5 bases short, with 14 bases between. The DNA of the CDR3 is TGCGCCAGCAGGAGGGGAGGAACCGACGAGCAGTACTTC. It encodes CASRRGGTDEQYF.

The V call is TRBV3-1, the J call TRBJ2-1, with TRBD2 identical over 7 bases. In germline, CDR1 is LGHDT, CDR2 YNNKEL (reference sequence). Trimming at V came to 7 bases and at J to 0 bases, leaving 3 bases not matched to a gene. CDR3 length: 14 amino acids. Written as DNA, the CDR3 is TGTGCCAGCAATGGCGGGAGCTCCTACAATGAGCAGTTCTTC. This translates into CASNGGSSYNEQFF.

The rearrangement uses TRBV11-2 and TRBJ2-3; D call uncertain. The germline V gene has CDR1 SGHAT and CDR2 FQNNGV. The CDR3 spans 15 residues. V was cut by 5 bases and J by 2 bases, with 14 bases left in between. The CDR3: CASSPSWRNTDTQYF. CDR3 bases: TGTGCCAGCAGCCCGAGTTGGCGGAACACAGATACGCAGTATTTT.

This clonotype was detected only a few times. The DNA for the CDR3 is TGCGCCAGCAGCCAATCTACAGGGTTCGGATACGAGCAGTACGTC. Translated, it gives CASSQSTGFGYEQYV. The genes are TRBV4-1 and TRBJ2-7; tentative D call: TRBD1 (6 bases). Germline CDR1 MGHRA, CDR2 YSYEKL. This CDR3 is built from 15 residues. V dropped 2 bases and J dropped 4 bases, with 15 bases sitting between them.

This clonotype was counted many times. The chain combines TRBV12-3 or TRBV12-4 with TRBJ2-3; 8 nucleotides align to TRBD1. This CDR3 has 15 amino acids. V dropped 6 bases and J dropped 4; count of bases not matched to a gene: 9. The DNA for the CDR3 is TGTGCCAGCAGAGCGAGGACAGGGAGCTCAGATACGCAGTATTTT. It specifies CASRARTGSSDTQYF.

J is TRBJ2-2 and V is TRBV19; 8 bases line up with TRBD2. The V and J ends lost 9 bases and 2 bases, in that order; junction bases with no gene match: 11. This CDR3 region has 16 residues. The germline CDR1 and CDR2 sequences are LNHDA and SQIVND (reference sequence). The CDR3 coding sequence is TGTGCCAGCTCATGGTCGAGCGGGAGTAACACCGGGGAGCTGTTTTTT. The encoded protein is CASSWSSGSNTGELFF.

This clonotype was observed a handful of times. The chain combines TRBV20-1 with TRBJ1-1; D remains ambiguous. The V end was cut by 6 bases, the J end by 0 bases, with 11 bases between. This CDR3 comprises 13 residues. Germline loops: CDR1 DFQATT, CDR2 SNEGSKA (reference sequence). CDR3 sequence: CSASPGLNTEAFF. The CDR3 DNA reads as TGCAGTGCAAGCCCGGGCCTGAACACTGAAGCTTTCTTT.

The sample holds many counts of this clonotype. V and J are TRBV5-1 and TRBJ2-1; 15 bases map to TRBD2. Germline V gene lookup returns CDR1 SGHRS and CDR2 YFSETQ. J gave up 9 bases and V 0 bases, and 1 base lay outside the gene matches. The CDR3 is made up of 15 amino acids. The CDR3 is CASSLGTSGRGEQFF. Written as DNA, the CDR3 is TGCGCCAGCAGCTTGGGGACTAGCGGGAGGGGTGAGCAGTTCTTC.

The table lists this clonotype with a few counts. Written as DNA, the CDR3 is TGTGCCAGCAGGACCCGGGACAGACCCTACGAGCAGTACGTC. Translated: CASRTRDRPYEQYV. This chain links TRBV6-1 with TRBJ2-7; the match to TRBD1 covers 7 bases. The CDR3 contains 14 residues. Germline V gene lookup returns CDR1 MNHNS and CDR2 SASEGT. Unmatched junction bases numbered 7, after V lost 6 bases and J lost 2 bases.

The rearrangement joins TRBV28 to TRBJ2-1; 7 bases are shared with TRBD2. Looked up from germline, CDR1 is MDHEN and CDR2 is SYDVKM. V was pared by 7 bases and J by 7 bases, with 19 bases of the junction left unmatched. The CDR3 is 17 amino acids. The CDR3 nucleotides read TGTGCCAGCATACTTGCCTCCGCGGGAGAGGGTATGAATGAGCAGTTCTTC. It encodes CASILASAGEGMNEQFF.

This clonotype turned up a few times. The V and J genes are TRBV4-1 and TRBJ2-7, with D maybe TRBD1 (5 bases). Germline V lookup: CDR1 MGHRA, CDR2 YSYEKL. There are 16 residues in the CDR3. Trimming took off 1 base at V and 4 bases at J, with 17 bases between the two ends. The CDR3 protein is CASSQGLAAGLYEQYF. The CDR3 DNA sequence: TGCGCCAGCAGCCAAGGGTTGGCTGCAGGGTTGTACGAGCAGTACTTC.

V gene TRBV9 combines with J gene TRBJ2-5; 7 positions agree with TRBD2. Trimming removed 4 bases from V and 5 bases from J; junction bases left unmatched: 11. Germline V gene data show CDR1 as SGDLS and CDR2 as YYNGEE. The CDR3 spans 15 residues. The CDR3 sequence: CASSPSGLPGETQYF. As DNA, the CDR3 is TGTGCCAGCAGCCCCTCGGGACTACCGGGGGAGACCCAGTACTTC. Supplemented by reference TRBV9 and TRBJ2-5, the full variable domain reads DSGVTQTPKHLITATGQRVTLRCSPRSGDLSVYWYQQSLDQGLQFLIQYYNGEERAKGNILERFSAQQFPDLHSELNLSSLELGDSALYFCASSPSGLPGETQYFGPGTRLLVL.

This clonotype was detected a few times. Here the CDR3 DNA reads TGTGCCAGCAGATACGGCGGTAAATTCGACAATGAGCAGTTCTTC. Protein: CASRYGGKFDNEQFF. V is TRBV6-5 and J is TRBJ2-1; unclear D gene. V dropped 6 bases and J dropped 5 bases, with 17 bases sitting between them. This CDR3 comprises 15 residues. Germline CDR1 reads MNHEY; CDR2 reads SVGAGI.

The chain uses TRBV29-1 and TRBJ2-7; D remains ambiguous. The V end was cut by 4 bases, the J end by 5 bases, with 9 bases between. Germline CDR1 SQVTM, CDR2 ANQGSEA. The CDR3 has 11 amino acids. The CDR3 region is CSVVSVHEQYF. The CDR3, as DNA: TGCAGCGTTGTCAGTGTACACGAGCAGTACTTC.